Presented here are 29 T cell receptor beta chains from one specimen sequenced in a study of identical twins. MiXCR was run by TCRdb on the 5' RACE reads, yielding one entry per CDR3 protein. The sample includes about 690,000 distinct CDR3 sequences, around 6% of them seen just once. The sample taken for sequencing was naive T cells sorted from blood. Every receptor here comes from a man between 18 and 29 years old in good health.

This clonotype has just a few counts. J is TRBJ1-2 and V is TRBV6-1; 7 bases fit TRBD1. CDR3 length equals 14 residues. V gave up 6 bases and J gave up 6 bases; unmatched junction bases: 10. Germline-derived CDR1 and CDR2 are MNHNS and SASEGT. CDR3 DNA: TGTGCCAGCAGCCCAGCCGGGACAGCCAATGGCTACACCTTC. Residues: CASSPAGTANGYTF.

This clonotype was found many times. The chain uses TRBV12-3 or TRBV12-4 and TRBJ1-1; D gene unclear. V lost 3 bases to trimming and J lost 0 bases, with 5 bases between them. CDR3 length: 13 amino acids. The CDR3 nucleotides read TGTGCCAGCAGTTTTGCGTTGAACACTGAAGCTTTCTTT. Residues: CASSFALNTEAFF.

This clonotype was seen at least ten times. The CDR3 DNA follows: TGCAGCGTTGTATTTCCAGGGGGCACTGAAGCTTTCTTT. Amino acid sequence: CSVVFPGGTEAFF. V is TRBV29-1 and J is TRBJ1-1; TRBD1 matches at 7 bases. CDR1 is SQVTM, CDR2 ANQGSEA, per germline. V was clipped by 4 bases and J by 4 bases; unmatched bases: 6. The CDR3 sequence is 13 residues long.

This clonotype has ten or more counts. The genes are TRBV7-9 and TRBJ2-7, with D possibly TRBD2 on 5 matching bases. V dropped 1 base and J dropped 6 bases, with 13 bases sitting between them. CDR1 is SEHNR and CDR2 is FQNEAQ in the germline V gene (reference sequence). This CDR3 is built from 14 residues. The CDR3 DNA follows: TGTGCCAGCAGCTTAGGGGGTCTAGCATTCGAGCAGTACTTC. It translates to CASSLGGLAFEQYF.

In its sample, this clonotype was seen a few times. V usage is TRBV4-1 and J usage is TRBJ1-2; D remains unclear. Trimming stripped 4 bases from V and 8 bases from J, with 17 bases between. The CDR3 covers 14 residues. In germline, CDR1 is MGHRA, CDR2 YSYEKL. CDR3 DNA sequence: TGCGCCAGCAGCCCCCTGCTCAAACTTGGGGGCTACACCTTC. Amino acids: CASSPLLKLGGYTF.

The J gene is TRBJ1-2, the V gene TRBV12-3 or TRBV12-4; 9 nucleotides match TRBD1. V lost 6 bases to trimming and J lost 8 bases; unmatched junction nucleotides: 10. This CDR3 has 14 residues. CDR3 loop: CASRPGQGDTGYTF. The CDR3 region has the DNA TGTGCCAGCAGGCCGGGACAGGGTGATACCGGCTACACCTTC.

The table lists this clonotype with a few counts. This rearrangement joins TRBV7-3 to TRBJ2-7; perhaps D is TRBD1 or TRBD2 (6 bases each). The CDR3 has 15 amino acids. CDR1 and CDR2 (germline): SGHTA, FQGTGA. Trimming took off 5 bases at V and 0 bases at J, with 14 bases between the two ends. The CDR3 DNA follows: TGTGCCAGCAGCACAGGGTCGGGAGCCTCCTACGAGCAGTACTTC. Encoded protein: CASSTGSGASYEQYF.

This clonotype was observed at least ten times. The CDR3 here is CASSPPGGGKDTQYF. CDR3 coding DNA: TGCGCCAGCAGCCCCCCAGGTGGGGGAAAAGATACGCAGTATTTT. The chain links TRBV5-1 to TRBJ2-3; tentatively, D is TRBD1 or TRBD2 (5 bases each). The CDR3 sequence is 15 residues long. With 4 bases removed from V and 5 bases from J, the gap between germline ends came to 17 bases. Germline CDR1 reads SGHRS; CDR2 reads YFSETQ.

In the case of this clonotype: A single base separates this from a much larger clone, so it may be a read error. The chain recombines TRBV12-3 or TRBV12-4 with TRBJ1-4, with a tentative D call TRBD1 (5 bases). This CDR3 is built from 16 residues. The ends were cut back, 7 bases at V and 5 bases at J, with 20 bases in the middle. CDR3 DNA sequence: TGTGCCAGCACCCGGGGCCTGACAGTGCTAAATGAAAAACTGTTTTTT. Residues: CASTRGLTVLNEKLFF.

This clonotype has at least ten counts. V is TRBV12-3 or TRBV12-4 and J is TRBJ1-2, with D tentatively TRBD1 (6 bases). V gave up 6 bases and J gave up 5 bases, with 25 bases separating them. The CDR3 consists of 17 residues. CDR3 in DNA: TGTGCCAGCAGACCTAACGGGGGCTCATTCCTCAATTATGGCTACACCTTC. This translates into CASRPNGGSFLNYGYTF.

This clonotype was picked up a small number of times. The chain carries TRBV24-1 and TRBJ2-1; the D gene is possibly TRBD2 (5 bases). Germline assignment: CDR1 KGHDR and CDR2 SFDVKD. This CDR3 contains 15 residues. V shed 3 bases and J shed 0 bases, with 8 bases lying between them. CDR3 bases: TGTGCCACCAGTGATAGGGAGTCCTCCTACAATGAGCAGTTCTTC. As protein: CATSDRESSYNEQFF.

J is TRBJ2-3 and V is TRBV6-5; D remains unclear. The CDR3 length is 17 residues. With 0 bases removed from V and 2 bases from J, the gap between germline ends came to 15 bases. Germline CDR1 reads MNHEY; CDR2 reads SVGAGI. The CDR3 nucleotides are TGTGCCAGCAGTTACTCGGTCGGTTCTCTTACCACAGATACGCAGTATTTT. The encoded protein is CASSYSVGSLTTDTQYF.

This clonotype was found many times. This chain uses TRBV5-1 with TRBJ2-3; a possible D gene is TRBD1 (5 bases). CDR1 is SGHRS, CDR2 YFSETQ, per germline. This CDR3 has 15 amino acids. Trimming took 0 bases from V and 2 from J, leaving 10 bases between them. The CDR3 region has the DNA TGCGCCAGCAGCTTGGGGTCAGGGATCACAGATACGCAGTATTTT. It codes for CASSLGSGITDTQYF.

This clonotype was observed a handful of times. As DNA, the CDR3 is TGTGCCAGCAGCCCCTCCCGGGCAGGGGCCCAAGAGACCCAGTACTTC. Its translation is CASSPSRAGAQETQYF. This rearrangement joins TRBV7-8 to TRBJ2-5; a possible D gene is TRBD1 (6 bases). Germline lookup yields CDR1 SGHVS and CDR2 FQNEAQ. The V end lost 5 bases, the J end lost 1 base, and 17 bases lay between the germline ends. The CDR3 has 16 residues.

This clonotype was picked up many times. Here the CDR3 reads CSAGSSDRGMDTQYF. CDR3 coding DNA: TGCAGCGCGGGATCATCCGACAGGGGAATGGATACGCAGTATTTT. V and J are TRBV29-1 and TRBJ2-3; 8 bases are a match to TRBD1. The V segment lost 7 bases and the J segment 6 bases; nucleotides outside the gene matches: 15. Germline CDR1 is SQVTM and CDR2 is ANQGSEA. The length of the CDR3 is 15 residues.

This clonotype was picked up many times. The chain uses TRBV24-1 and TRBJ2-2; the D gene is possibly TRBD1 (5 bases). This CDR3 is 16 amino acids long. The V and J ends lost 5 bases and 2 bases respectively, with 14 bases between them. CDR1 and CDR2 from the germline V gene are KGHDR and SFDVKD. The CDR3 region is CATSGSWGDNTGELFF. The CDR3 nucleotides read TGTGCCACCAGTGGGTCCTGGGGCGATAACACCGGGGAGCTGTTTTTT.

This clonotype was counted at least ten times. CDR3 loop: CSARRGGSSYNEQFF. The DNA of the CDR3 is TGCAGTGCTAGAAGGGGCGGGAGCTCCTACAATGAGCAGTTCTTC. The genes are TRBV20-1 and TRBJ2-1; TRBD2 aligns across 7 bases. From germline, CDR1 is DFQATT and CDR2 SNEGSKA (reference sequence). J was trimmed by 0 bases and V by 2 bases; bases with no gene match: 4. The CDR3 contains 15 residues.

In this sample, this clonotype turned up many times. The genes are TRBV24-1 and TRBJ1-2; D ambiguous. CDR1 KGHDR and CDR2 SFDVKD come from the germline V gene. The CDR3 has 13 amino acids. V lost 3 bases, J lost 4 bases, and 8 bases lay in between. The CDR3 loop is CATSDDAGYGYTF. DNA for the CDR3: TGTGCCACCAGTGATGATGCTGGCTATGGCTACACCTTC.

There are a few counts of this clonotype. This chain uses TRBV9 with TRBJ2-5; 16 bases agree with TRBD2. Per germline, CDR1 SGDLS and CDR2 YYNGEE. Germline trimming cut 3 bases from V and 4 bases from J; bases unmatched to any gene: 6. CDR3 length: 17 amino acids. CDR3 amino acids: CASSAGLAGGGGETQYF. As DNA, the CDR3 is TGTGCCAGCAGCGCGGGACTAGCGGGAGGGGGAGGAGAGACCCAGTACTTC.

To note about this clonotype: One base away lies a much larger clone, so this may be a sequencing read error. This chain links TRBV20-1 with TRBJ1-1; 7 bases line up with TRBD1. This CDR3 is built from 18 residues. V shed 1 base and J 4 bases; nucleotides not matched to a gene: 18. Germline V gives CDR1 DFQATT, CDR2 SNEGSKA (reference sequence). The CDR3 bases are TGCAGTGCTAGAGCGACACGAATCTCCAGGGCAGGGGGCACTGAAGCTTTCTTT. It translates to CSARATRISRAGGTEAFF.

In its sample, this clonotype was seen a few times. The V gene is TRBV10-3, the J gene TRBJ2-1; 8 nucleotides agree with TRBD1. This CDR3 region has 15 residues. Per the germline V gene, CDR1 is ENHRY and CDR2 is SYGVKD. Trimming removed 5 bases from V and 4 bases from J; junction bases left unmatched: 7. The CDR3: CAISPGGVSYNEQFF. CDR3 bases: TGTGCCATCAGTCCAGGGGGCGTGAGTTACAATGAGCAGTTCTTC.

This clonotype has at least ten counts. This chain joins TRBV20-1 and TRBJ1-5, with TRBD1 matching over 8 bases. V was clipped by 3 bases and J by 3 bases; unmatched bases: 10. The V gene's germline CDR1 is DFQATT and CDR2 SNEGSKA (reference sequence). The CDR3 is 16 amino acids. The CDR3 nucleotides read TGCAGTGCTAGCCCCGTTCGGACAGGGAACAATCAGCCCCAGCATTTT. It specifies CSASPVRTGNNQPQHF.

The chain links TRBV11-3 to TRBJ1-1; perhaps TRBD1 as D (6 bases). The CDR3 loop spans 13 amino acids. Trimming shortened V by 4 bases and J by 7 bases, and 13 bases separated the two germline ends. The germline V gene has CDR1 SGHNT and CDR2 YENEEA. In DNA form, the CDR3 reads TGTGCCAGCAGCTCCCCTGAGGGGGGTGAAGCTTTCTTT. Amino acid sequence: CASSSPEGGEAFF.

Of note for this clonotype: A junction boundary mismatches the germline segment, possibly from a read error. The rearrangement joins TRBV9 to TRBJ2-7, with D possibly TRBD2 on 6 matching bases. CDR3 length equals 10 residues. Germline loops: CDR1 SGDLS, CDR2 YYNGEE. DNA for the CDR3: TGTGCCAGCAGCGTAGCCAGGGAGGACTTC. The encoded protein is CASSVAREDF. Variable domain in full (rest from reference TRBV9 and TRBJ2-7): DSGVTQTPKHLITATGQRVTLRCSPRSGDLSVYWYQQSLDQGLQFLIQYYNGEERAKGNILERFSAQQFPDLHSELNLSSLELGDSALYFCASSVAREDFGPGTRLTVT.

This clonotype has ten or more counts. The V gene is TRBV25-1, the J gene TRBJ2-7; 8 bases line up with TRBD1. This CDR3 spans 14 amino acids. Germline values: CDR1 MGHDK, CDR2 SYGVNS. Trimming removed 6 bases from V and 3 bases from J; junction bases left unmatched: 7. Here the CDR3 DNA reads TGTGCCAGCAGACGGACAGGGTCGTTCTACGAGCAGTACTTC. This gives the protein CASRRTGSFYEQYF.

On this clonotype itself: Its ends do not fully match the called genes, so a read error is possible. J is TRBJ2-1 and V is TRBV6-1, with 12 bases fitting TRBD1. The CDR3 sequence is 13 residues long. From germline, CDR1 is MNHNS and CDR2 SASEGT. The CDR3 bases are TGTGCCAGCAGGCGGGGACAGGGGGCGCGCCCCCTCTTC. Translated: CASRRGQGARPLF.

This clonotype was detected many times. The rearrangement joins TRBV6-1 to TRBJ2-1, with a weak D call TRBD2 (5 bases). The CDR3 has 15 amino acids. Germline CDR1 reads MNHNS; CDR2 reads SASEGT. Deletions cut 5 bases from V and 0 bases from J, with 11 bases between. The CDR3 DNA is TGTGCCAGCAGTCAACTAGTCCCCTCCTACAATGAGCAGTTCTTC. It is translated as CASSQLVPSYNEQFF.

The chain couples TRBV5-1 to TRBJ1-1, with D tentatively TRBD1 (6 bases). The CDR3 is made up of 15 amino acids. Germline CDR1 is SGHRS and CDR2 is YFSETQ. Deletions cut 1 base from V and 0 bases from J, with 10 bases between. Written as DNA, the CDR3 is TGCGCCAGCAGCTTGCGGGACACTATGAACACTGAAGCTTTCTTT. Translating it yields CASSLRDTMNTEAFF.

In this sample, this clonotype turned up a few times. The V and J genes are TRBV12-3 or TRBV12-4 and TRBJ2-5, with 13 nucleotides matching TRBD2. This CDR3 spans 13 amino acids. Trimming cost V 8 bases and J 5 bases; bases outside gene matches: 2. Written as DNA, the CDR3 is TGTGCCAGCGGACTAGCGGGAGTGGAGACCCAGTACTTC. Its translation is CASGLAGVETQYF.